A single sample gave rise to the 28 T cell receptor beta chains below, sequenced in a study of CD8 T cells in Susac syndrome. Reverse transcription of 0.5 to 1 ug RNA was carried out with random hexamers. MiXCR was run by TCRdb on the immunoSEQ multiplex PCR reads, yielding one entry per CDR3 protein. This sample has roughly 200,000 distinct CDR3 sequences; roughly 95% occur once, and the top ten carry around 0.093%. The sequencing input was CD4+ T cells from PBMCs. The receptors were sampled from a human donor in good health.

The chain employs TRBV10-3 and TRBJ2-1; 7 nucleotides agree with TRBD1. V lost 6 bases to trimming and J lost 8 bases; unmatched junction nucleotides: 4. Germline CDR1 and CDR2: ENHRY and SYGVKD. The CDR3 is 12 amino acids. As DNA, the CDR3 is TGTGCCATCAGAGATACAGGGGATGAGCAGTTCTTC. The encoded protein is CAIRDTGDEQFF.

The J gene is TRBJ2-5, the V gene TRBV4-1; TRBD1 matches at 7 bases. The CDR3 length is 15 residues. Germline V gene data show CDR1 as MGHRA and CDR2 as YSYEKL. V shed 1 base and J 0 bases; nucleotides not matched to a gene: 2. The CDR3 sequence is CASSQGDRDQETQYF. The CDR3 region has the DNA TGCGCCAGCAGCCAAGGGGACAGAGACCAAGAGACCCAGTACTTC.

The J gene is TRBJ2-3, the V gene TRBV9; tentative D call: TRBD1 (6 bases). V shed 0 bases and J shed 4 bases, with 21 bases lying between them. The CDR3 totals 18 residues. Germline CDR1 SGDLS, CDR2 YYNGEE. In nucleotides, the CDR3 is TGTGCCAGCAGCGTAGGCCTATGGGACACCGGTCGCGCAGATACGCAGTATTTT. Its protein product is CASSVGLWDTGRADTQYF.

V usage is TRBV23-1 and J usage is TRBJ2-7; D might be TRBD2 (6 bases). TRBV23-1 is known as an ORF, though its function is uncertain. CDR3 length equals 12 residues. V was cut by 6 bases and J by 6 bases, with 12 bases left in between. The CDR3 is CASRDIGSEQYV. The CDR3 nucleotides are TGCGCCAGCAGGGATATCGGGAGCGAGCAGTACGTC.

The table lists this clonotype with a count of one. The genes are TRBV30 and TRBJ2-3; no clear D gene. Per the germline V gene, CDR1 is GTSNPN and CDR2 is SVGIG (reference sequence). V lost 2 bases and J lost 0, with 3 bases in between. The CDR3 totals 12 residues. The CDR3 DNA reads TGTGCCTGGAGTTTGAGCACAGATACGCAGTATTTT. Translation: CAWSLSTDTQYF.

This chain uses TRBV29-1 with TRBJ2-5, with 11 nucleotides matching TRBD2. Trimming cost V 0 bases and J 1 base; bases outside gene matches: 4. In germline, CDR1 is SQVTM, CDR2 ANQGSEA. The CDR3 contains 16 residues. The CDR3: CSVEDSGTSGQETQYF. The CDR3 nucleotides read TGCAGCGTTGAAGATTCCGGGACTAGCGGCCAAGAGACCCAGTACTTC.

This chain connects TRBV20-1 to TRBJ2-1; D unresolved. The CDR3 length is 10 residues. V was pared by 3 bases and J by 5 bases, with 2 bases between. The germline CDR1 and CDR2 sequences are DFQATT and SNEGSKA (reference sequence). The CDR3 DNA follows: TGCAGTGCTAGGAACAATGAGCAGTTCTTC. Its translation: CSARNNEQFF.

The CDR3 region is CASSFTAYYTHEQYF. In nucleotides, the CDR3 is TGTGCCAGCAGCTTCACCGCGTACTACACGCACGAGCAGTACTTC. V and J are TRBV11-2 and TRBJ2-7, with no clear D. Per germline, CDR1 SGHAT and CDR2 FQNNGV. The germline V and J ends were trimmed by 3 bases and 5 bases, with 17 bases remaining between them. The CDR3 is 15 amino acids.

V is TRBV5-1 and J is TRBJ1-5, with D possibly matching TRBD1 (5 bases). The V and J ends lost 3 bases and 5 bases respectively, with 12 bases between them. CDR1 and CDR2 (germline): SGHRS, YFSETQ. The CDR3 is made up of 14 amino acids. CDR3 protein: CASSSTGADQPQHF. CDR3 DNA: TGCGCCAGCAGCTCAACAGGCGCCGATCAGCCCCAGCATTTT.

The rearrangement joins TRBV20-1 to TRBJ1-5; D is uncertain. Germline lookup yields CDR1 DFQATT and CDR2 SNEGSKA (reference sequence). Trimming removed 4 bases from V and 5 bases from J, with 12 bases in between. CDR3 length: 13 amino acids. CDR3 sequence (DNA): TGCAGTGCTACCTCCAGAGAGTATCAGCCCCAGCATTTT. It yields the protein CSATSREYQPQHF.

The chain has TRBV3-1 and TRBJ1-2; tentative D call: TRBD1 (6 bases). Trimming cost V 1 base and J 8 bases, with 11 bases left between them. Looked up from germline, CDR1 is LGHDT and CDR2 is YNNKEL (reference sequence). The CDR3 sequence is 13 residues long. CDR3 in amino acids: CASSQAGVGGYTF. The CDR3 bases are TGTGCCAGCAGCCAAGCAGGGGTGGGGGGCTACACCTTC.

This clonotype was picked up one time. The V call is TRBV20-1, the J call TRBJ1-4; 7 nucleotides agree with TRBD1. V lost 4 bases to trimming and J lost 6 bases; unmatched junction nucleotides: 8. Germline V gene sequence: CDR1 DFQATT, CDR2 SNEGSKA (reference sequence). There are 14 residues in the CDR3. The CDR3 bases are TGCAGTGCTACTCCGACAGGGTGGGATGAAAAACTGTTTTTT. This codes for CSATPTGWDEKLFF.

This sequence joins TRBV4-1 and TRBJ2-1; tentative D call: TRBD2 (7 bases). This CDR3 comprises 17 residues. Trimming left V 4 bases short and J 0 bases short, with 16 bases between. Germline V gene lookup returns CDR1 MGHRA and CDR2 YSYEKL. The CDR3 coding sequence is TGCGCCAGCAGCCCCGGGGGGCGCCGCAGCTCCTACAATGAGCAGTTCTTC. It yields the protein CASSPGGRRSSYNEQFF.

V gene TRBV14 combines with J gene TRBJ1-2; no definite D call. V gave up 0 bases and J gave up 8 bases, with 10 bases separating them. The germline V gene encodes CDR1 SGHDN and CDR2 FVKESK. The CDR3 loop spans 13 amino acids. CDR3 sequence reads: CASSQELVGGYTF. The CDR3 nucleotides are TGTGCCAGCAGCCAAGAATTGGTCGGGGGCTACACCTTC.

The chain carries TRBV20-1 and TRBJ2-7; the D gene is possibly TRBD1 (5 bases). Germline V CDR1 and CDR2: DFQATT, SNEGSKA (reference sequence). Trimming removed 5 bases from V and 4 bases from J, with 12 bases in between. This CDR3 region has 12 residues. In DNA, the CDR3 is TGCAGTGCTCTGAGACAGAGATACGAGCAGTACTTC. It codes for CSALRQRYEQYF.

The V call is TRBV28, the J call TRBJ2-7; 8 nucleotides agree with TRBD2. The germline CDR1 and CDR2 sequences are MDHEN and SYDVKM. Losses at the gene ends were 6 bases for V and 4 bases for J; bases not matched to a gene: 11. This CDR3 comprises 15 residues. The CDR3 loop reads CASSSSGRGRYEQYV. DNA for the CDR3: TGTGCCAGCAGCTCCAGCGGGAGAGGCCGATACGAGCAGTACGTC.

The V gene is TRBV29-1, the J gene TRBJ1-2, with D perhaps matching TRBD1 (6 bases). Germline loops: CDR1 SQVTM, CDR2 ANQGSEA. Trimming removed 0 bases at V and 0 bases at J, with 11 bases between. The CDR3 loop spans 15 amino acids. This CDR3 is CSVEDEDRANYGYTF. In DNA, the CDR3 is TGCAGCGTTGAAGACGAGGACAGAGCTAACTATGGCTACACCTTC.

The V call is TRBV20-1, the J call TRBJ1-5, with 9 bases lining up with TRBD1. Trimming cost V 6 bases and J 5 bases; bases outside gene matches: 11. This CDR3 comprises 15 residues. CDR1 is DFQATT, CDR2 SNEGSKA, per germline (reference sequence). The CDR3 reads CSAPQADRGDQPQHF. DNA for the CDR3: TGCAGTGCCCCCCAGGCGGACAGGGGCGATCAGCCCCAGCATTTT.

The chain carries TRBV5-4 and TRBJ2-1; 12 bases are a match to TRBD2. The CDR3 runs to 15 residues. Germline V gene lookup returns CDR1 SGHNT and CDR2 YYREEE (reference sequence). With V trimmed by 5 bases and J by 9 bases, 9 bases remained unmatched. CDR3 sequence (DNA): TGTGCCAGCAGGACTGCTAGCGGGGGGGCGATTGAGCAGTTCTTC. The encoded protein is CASRTASGGAIEQFF.

This chain joins TRBV3-1 and TRBJ2-5, with D perhaps given as TRBD1 or TRBD2 (5 bases each). CDR1 and CDR2 (germline): LGHDT, YNNKEL (reference sequence). The CDR3 has 14 amino acids. Trimming stripped 3 bases from V and 5 bases from J, with 13 bases between. The CDR3 DNA follows: TGTGCCAGCAGCCAGGGACCCGGCGGCGAGACCCAGTACTTC. It translates to CASSQGPGGETQYF.

V is TRBV27 and J is TRBJ1-6; D gene unclear. V lost 5 bases, J lost 0 bases, and 11 bases lay in between. The CDR3 loop spans 16 amino acids. CDR1 and CDR2 from the germline V gene are MNHEY and SMNVEV (reference sequence). The CDR3 protein is CASSTHSNSYNSPLHF. CDR3 sequence (DNA): TGTGCCAGCAGTACTCACAGTAACTCCTATAATTCACCCCTCCACTTT.

This sequence joins TRBV20-1 and TRBJ2-6, with D maybe TRBD1 (5 bases). Germline CDR1 DFQATT, CDR2 SNEGSKA (reference sequence). This CDR3 is built from 17 residues. V lost 0 bases and J 2 bases, leaving 14 bases between the germline ends. The CDR3: CSARDRAFGPGANVLTF. CDR3 in DNA: TGCAGTGCTAGAGACAGGGCCTTCGGGCCTGGGGCCAACGTCCTGACTTTC.

V usage is TRBV20-1 and J usage is TRBJ2-1; 9 positions match TRBD2. Per the germline V gene, CDR1 is DFQATT and CDR2 is SNEGSKA (reference sequence). This CDR3 has 15 amino acids. With 0 bases clipped from V and 7 bases from J, the junction kept 7 bases outside the gene matches. The CDR3 DNA is TGCAGTGCTAGAGATCCGCGGGAGGGCATGAATGAGCAGTTCTTC. Protein sequence: CSARDPREGMNEQFF.

The gene calls are TRBV20-1 and TRBJ1-1; D ambiguous. Trimming pared 5 bases from V and 0 bases from J, leaving 16 bases between. The CDR3 is 15 amino acids. In germline, CDR1 is DFQATT, CDR2 SNEGSKA (reference sequence). CDR3 protein: CSAPPVRSMNTEAFF. The CDR3 DNA reads TGCAGTGCTCCACCTGTGAGGTCTATGAACACTGAAGCTTTCTTT.

The CDR3 DNA reads TGTGCCAGCAGCCAAGACGTAAGCCCGCAAGAGACCCAGTACTTC. Translating it yields CASSQDVSPQETQYF. The chain links TRBV3-1 to TRBJ2-5; no firm D call. This CDR3 has 15 residues. Trimming left V 0 bases short and J 2 bases short, with 10 bases between. CDR1 and CDR2 (germline): LGHDT, YNNKEL (reference sequence).

The rearrangement joins TRBV12-3 or TRBV12-4 to TRBJ1-5; 7 bases match TRBD1. V lost 6 bases and J lost 3; bases outside the gene matches: 8. This CDR3 is 15 amino acids long. The DNA for the CDR3 is TGTGCCAGCAGGCACACAGACAGGGACAATCAGCCCCAGCATTTT. Its translation: CASRHTDRDNQPQHF.

The chain uses TRBV28 and TRBJ2-1; 10 bases fit TRBD2. Per the germline V gene, CDR1 is MDHEN and CDR2 is SYDVKM. V lost 3 bases, J lost 12 bases, and 11 bases stayed unmatched. The CDR3 length is 15 residues. The CDR3, as DNA: TGTGCCAGCAGTTTCACGGCTAGCGGGGGCGTAATGCAGTTCTTC. Translated: CASSFTASGGVMQFF. Supplemented by reference TRBV28 and TRBJ2-1, the full variable domain reads DVKVTQSSRYLVKRTGEKVFLECVQDMDHENMFWYRQDPGLGLRLIYFSYDVKMKEKGDIPEGYSVSREKKERFSLILESASTNQTSMYLCASSFTASGGVMQFFGPGTRLTVL.

The V and J genes are TRBV7-2 and TRBJ2-4; TRBD2 is a possible D gene (6 bases). The CDR3 is 15 amino acids. Germline CDR1 SGHTA, CDR2 FQGNSA. V was shortened by 1 base and J by 5 bases, with 12 bases between the two germline ends. The CDR3 DNA reads TGTGCCAGCAGCTTAGTTTTAGCGGTCGAAAACATTCAGTACTTC. Residues: CASSLVLAVENIQYF.